A selection of T cell receptor beta chains follows, all from one sample in a study of blood T cell repertoires in COVID-19. TCRdb's copy holds only in-frame clones and misses some; the assay was immunoSEQ multiplex PCR. This sample has about 320,000 clones; about 87% occur once, and the top ten carry around 8.9%. The material sequenced was PBMCs or T cells enriched from blood (not recorded which). These TCRs come from a woman under 30 who had recovered from COVID-19. Each CDR3 is given with its conserved first and last residue. A D gene is named only where the DNA matches it firmly. A row's size may be missing; if present it is once, few, many or a size class.

TRBJ2-1,TRBV4-2,TRBD2,-,TGTGCCAGCAGCCAGGGGGGGAGGGTGAGCTCCTACAATGAGCAGTTCTTC,CASSQGGRVSSYNEQFF
TRBJ2-1,TRBV27,-,-,TGTGCCAGCAGTTTATCGTTGGAGAGCTCCTACAATGAGCAGTTCTTC,CASSLSLESSYNEQFF
TRBJ1-4,TRBV29-1,TRBD1,-,TGCAGCGCCGGACAGGGAGGAAAACTGTTTTTT,CSAGQGGKLFF
TRBJ2-2,TRBV7-3,TRBD2,-,TGTGCCAGCAGCCCCTCTAGCGGGGGGCAAACCGGGGAGCTGTTTTTT,CASSPSSGGQTGELFF
TRBJ1-1,TRBV24-1,TRBD1,once,TGTGCCACCAGTGAGCACAGGGGTATGAACACTGAAGCTTTCTTT,CATSEHRGMNTEAFF
TRBJ2-3,TRBV30,-,-,TGTGCCTGGAGTGTACGCGGCCGGACAGATACGCAGTATTTT,CAWSVRGRTDTQYF
TRBJ1-1,TRBV4-2,-,-,TGTGCCAGCAGCCAAGTAAGTAGAGTGAACACTGAAGCTTTCTTT,CASSQVSRVNTEAFF
TRBJ1-6,TRBV6-1,TRBD1,-,TGTGCCAGCAGTGAATTAAAAAGTTCAACAGGGGGTAATTCACCCCTCCACTTT,CASSELKSSTGGNSPLHF
TRBJ2-2,TRBV2,TRBD1,-,TGTGCCAGCAGTGAAGATGGGACAGGGGGCGACACCGGGGAGCTGTTTTTT,CASSEDGTGGDTGELFF
TRBJ2-3,TRBV6-5,TRBD1,few,TGTGCCAGCAGTTACTCACCCGGGACAGCCACAGATACGCAGTATTTT,CASSYSPGTATDTQYF
TRBJ1-3,TRBV19,TRBD1,-,TGTGCCAGTAGTACGACAGGGAGGTCTGGAAACACCATATATTTT,CASSTTGRSGNTIYF
TRBJ2-2,TRBV9,-,-,TGTGCCAGCAGGGGGACATTCACCGGGGAGCTGTTTTTT,CASRGTFTGELFF
TRBJ1-3,TRBV5-5,-,few,TGTGCCAGCAGCTTGAAAGATATCAGGTTAAGCTCTGGAAACACCATATATTTT,CASSLKDIRLSSGNTIYF
TRBJ2-7,TRBV27,TRBD1,-,TGTGCCAGCACCCTCCTCGGACAGGGCGTATACGAGCAGTACTTC,CASTLLGQGVYEQYF
TRBJ2-3,TRBV4-1,-,-,TGCGCCAGCAGCTCCCAGGGGTACGGCACAGATACGCAGTATTTT,CASSSQGYGTDTQYF
TRBJ2-7,TRBV7-2,TRBD2,-,TGTGCCAGCAGTCGGGGCGGGGGTACTGAGTACGAGCAGTACTTC,CASSRGGGTEYEQYF
TRBJ2-3,TRBV4-3,TRBD2,-,TGCGCCAGCAGCCAATATCTGGTTCGGGGGGCGGGAGGGGCAGATACGCAGTATTTT,CASSQYLVRGAGGADTQYF
TRBJ1-2,TRBV24-1,-,-,TGTGCCACCAGTAGTCGGGAATATGGCTACACCTTC,CATSSREYGYTF
TRBJ2-1,TRBV2,-,-,TGTGCCAGCAGTGAGAACAGGGTAAATGAGCAGTTCTTC,CASSENRVNEQFF
TRBJ2-1,TRBV5-4,TRBD1,-,TGTGCCAGCAGCTCACGACAGGGGACCTACAATGAGCAGTTCTTC,CASSSRQGTYNEQFF
TRBJ2-2,TRBV7-9,-,few,TGTGCCAGCAGCTTAGCGGGCTCCACCGGGGAGCTGTTTTTT,CASSLAGSTGELFF
TRBJ1-2,TRBV7-9,-,-,TGTGCCAGCTGGCGGGGCGCGGACTATGGCTACACCTTC,CASWRGADYGYTF
TRBJ1-1,TRBV19,-,-,TGTGCCCTCCCCAGCGCACAGGGTGTGGCACGTGGATCCACTGAAGCTTTCTTT,CALPSAQGVARGSTEAFF
TRBJ2-7,TRBV6-5,-,once,TGTGCCAGCAGTTACTATAGGAGTTCCTACGAGCAGTACTTC,CASSYYRSSYEQYF
TRBJ1-2,TRBV5-6,-,-,TGTGCCAGCAGCTTGGGAGCCAAAAACTATGGCTACACCTTC,CASSLGAKNYGYTF
TRBJ2-1,TRBV7-8,TRBD1,-,TGTGCCAGCAGCTCAGCGGGACAGGGGGACTACAATGAGCAGTTCTTC,CASSSAGQGDYNEQFF
TRBJ2-1,TRBV7-2,TRBD2,-,TGTGCCAGCAGACTCGGGGGGGACTACAATGAGCAGTTCTTC,CASRLGGDYNEQFF
TRBJ2-7,TRBV7-9,-,-,TGTGCCAGCAGCCGTAGCTCCTACGAGCAGTACTTC,CASSRSSYEQYF
TRBJ1-1,TRBV6-5,-,-,TGTGCCAGCAGTTACTCCCCCGACACTGAAGCTTTCTTT,CASSYSPDTEAFF
TRBJ1-5,TRBV6-6,-,-,TGTGCCAGCAGTTTGCAGACACCAAATCAGCCCCAGCATTTT,CASSLQTPNQPQHF
TRBJ2-1,TRBV19,-,once,TGTGCCAGTAGTGACCGAGGGAGACTTGAGCAGTTCTTC,CASSDRGRLEQFF
TRBJ1-3,TRBV28,-,-,TGTGCCAGCAGGAGCAGGGAGGTCTCTGGAAACACCATATATTTT,CASRSREVSGNTIYF
TRBJ2-5,TRBV11-3,-,-,TGTGCCAGCAGCCGGAACGCGGGGGCACAAGAGACCCAGTACTTC,CASSRNAGAQETQYF
TRBJ1-1,TRBV11-2,-,-,TGTGCCAGCAGCTTAGATGGGCTGGTCTCTGAAGCTTTCTTT,CASSLDGLVSEAFF
TRBJ2-7,TRBV28,TRBD1,few,TGTGCCAGCAGGGAGACAGGGGGAAGCTACGAGCAGTACTTC,CASRETGGSYEQYF
TRBJ1-1,TRBV18,TRBD1,few,TGTGCCAGCTCACCTCGGCAGGGGGCAATCTCTGAAGCTTTCTTT,CASSPRQGAISEAFF
TRBJ2-3,TRBV28,TRBD2,-,TGTGCCAGCAGACTTCTAGCGGGACTTCCTGATACGCAGTATTTT,CASRLLAGLPDTQYF
TRBJ1-2,TRBV19,-,-,TGTGCCAGTAGTATTACTGGGGCAGGCAACTATGGCTACACCTTC,CASSITGAGNYGYTF
TRBJ2-5,TRBV6-2/TRBV6-3,-,-,TGTGCCAGCAGTTTCTACGAGACCCAGTACTTC,CASSFYETQYF
TRBJ2-3,TRBV4-3,-,-,TGCGCCAGCAGCCAACAGGGGACCACAGATACGCAGTATTTT,CASSQQGTTDTQYF
TRBJ2-1,TRBV6-5,-,-,TGTGCCAGCAAAAAGCGGGTTGACCCCTACAATGAGCAGTTCTTC,CASKKRVDPYNEQFF
TRBJ2-7,TRBV28,TRBD1,-,TGTGCCAGCATCGATACAGCACAGGGGTACGAGCAGTACTTC,CASIDTAQGYEQYF
TRBJ1-5,TRBV18,TRBD1,-,TGTGCCAGCTCACCAAATCGGGACAGGGCCAATCAGCCCCAGCATTTT,CASSPNRDRANQPQHF
TRBJ2-3,TRBV3-1/TRBV3-2,TRBD2,-,TGTGCCAGCAGCCAAGAAACCTGGGGCGGGAGTGCAATAGATACGCAGTATTTT,CASSQETWGGSAIDTQYF
TRBJ1-1,TRBV19,TRBD1,-,TGTGCCAGTAGTGTCAGGGGACAGGGGGCTGAAGCTTTCTTT,CASSVRGQGAEAFF
TRBJ2-7,TRBV5-1,TRBD1,-,TGCGCCAGCAGCTGGGGGAGCGGACAGGGGTCGGGAGAGCAGTACTTC,CASSWGSGQGSGEQYF
TRBJ2-1,TRBV5-1,-,-,TGCGCCAGCAGCTTGGTCTCCGGGAATGAGCAGTTCTTC,CASSLVSGNEQFF
TRBJ1-5,TRBV3-1/TRBV3-2,-,-,TGTGCCAGCAGCCGAGGCGGGGATTTCCATCAGCCCCAGCATTTT,CASSRGGDFHQPQHF
TRBJ2-1,TRBV29-1,TRBD2,-,TGCAGCGTTGAAGGGGTGTACCGGGAGGGAGCCTACAATGAGCAGTTCTTC,CSVEGVYREGAYNEQFF
TRBJ1-1,TRBV14,-,-,TGTGCCAGCAGCCAAGATAGCAGGGGTGAAGCTTTCTTT,CASSQDSRGEAFF
TRBJ2-3,TRBV9,-,once,TGTGCCAGCAGCGTAGGGGAGCTCACAGATACGCAGTATTTT,CASSVGELTDTQYF
TRBJ2-1,TRBV6-2/TRBV6-3,TRBD2,-,TGTGCCAGCAGTCCGGGACTAGCGGGAGGGGCCCACAATGAGCAGTTCTTC,CASSPGLAGGAHNEQFF
TRBJ2-5,TRBV18,-,-,TGTGCCAGCTCACCATTACAGGGCCAAGAGACCCAGTACTTC,CASSPLQGQETQYF
TRBJ1-2,TRBV6-4,-,-,TGTGCCAGCAGTGATCAGGCGGGAATCGACTATGGCTACACCTTC,CASSDQAGIDYGYTF